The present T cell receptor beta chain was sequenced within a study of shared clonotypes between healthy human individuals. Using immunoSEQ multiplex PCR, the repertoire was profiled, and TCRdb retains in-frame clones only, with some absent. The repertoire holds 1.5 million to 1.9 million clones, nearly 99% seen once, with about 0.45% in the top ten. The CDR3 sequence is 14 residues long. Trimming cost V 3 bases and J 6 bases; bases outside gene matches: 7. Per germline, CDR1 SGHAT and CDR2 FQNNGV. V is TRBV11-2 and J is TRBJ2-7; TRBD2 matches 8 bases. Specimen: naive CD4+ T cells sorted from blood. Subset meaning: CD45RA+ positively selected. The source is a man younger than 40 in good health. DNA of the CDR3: TGTGCCAGCAGCTTGGGGACTAGTCCCTCCGAGCAGTACTTC. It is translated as CASSLGTSPSEQYF.